This T cell receptor beta chain derives from a study of blood T cell repertoires in COVID-19. Study as a whole: Researchers got acute and convalescent COVID-19 samples from the United States, Italy and Spain. PBMCs, B-cell-depleted T cells, or T cells were the source of the cDNA or gDNA that made up the material.

There are 13 residues in the CDR3. V gave up 5 bases and J gave up 8 bases, with 15 bases separating them. The germline V gene encodes CDR1 SNHLY and CDR2 FYNNEI. Methods used by the authors: Reference gene primer amplification gave estimated nucleated cell counts. Libraries were prepared by immunoSEQ multiplex PCR; TCRdb keeps only in-frame clonotypes and omits some of them. V and J calls and clone size are those listed in that table; D and trimming were worked out from the DNA. The repertoire holds over 40,000 clones, 75% to 85% seen once, with 16% in the top ten. Sequenced: peripheral blood. The chain uses TRBV2 and TRBJ1-1; tentatively, D is TRBD1 (6 bases). This receptor was taken from a man aged 40-49 years with acute or convalescent COVID-19. The CDR3 sequence: CASSQGGGPEAFF. CDR3 nucleotide sequence: TGTGCCAGCAGTCAAGGGGGGGGCCCGGAAGCTTTCTTT.